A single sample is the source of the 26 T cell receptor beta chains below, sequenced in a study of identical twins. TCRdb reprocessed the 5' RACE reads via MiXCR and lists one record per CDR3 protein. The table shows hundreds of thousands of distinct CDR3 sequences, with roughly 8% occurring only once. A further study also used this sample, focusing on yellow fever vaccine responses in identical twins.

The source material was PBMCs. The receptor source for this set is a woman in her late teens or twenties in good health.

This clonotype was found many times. The CDR3 bases are TGCAGCGTTGAAGGGGGCCCCACAGGGTTCAATGAGCAGTTCTTC. It specifies CSVEGGPTGFNEQFF. The chain carries TRBV29-1 and TRBJ2-1, with D tentatively TRBD1 (6 bases). V lost 1 base and J lost 6, with 16 bases in between. The V gene's germline CDR1 is SQVTM and CDR2 ANQGSEA. The CDR3 spans 15 residues.

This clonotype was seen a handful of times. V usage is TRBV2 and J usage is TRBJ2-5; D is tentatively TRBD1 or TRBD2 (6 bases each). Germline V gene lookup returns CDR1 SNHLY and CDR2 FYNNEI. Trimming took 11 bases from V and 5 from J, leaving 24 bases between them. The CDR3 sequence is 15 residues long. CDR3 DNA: TGTGCCTCCACACTGGGGGGCGCTGTGCTGGAGACCCAGTACTTC. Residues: CASTLGGAVLETQYF. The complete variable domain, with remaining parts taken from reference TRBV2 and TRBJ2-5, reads EPEVTQTPSHQVTQMGQEVILRCVPISNHLYFYWYRQILGQKVEFLVSFYNNEISEKSEIFDDQFSVERPDGSNFTLKIRSTKLEDSAMYFCASTLGGAVLETQYFGPGTRLLVL.

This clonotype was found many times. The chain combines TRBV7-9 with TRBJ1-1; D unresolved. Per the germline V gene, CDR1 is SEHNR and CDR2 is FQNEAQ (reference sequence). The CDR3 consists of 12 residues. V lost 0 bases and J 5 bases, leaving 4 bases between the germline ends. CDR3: CASSLAQTEAFF. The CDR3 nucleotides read TGTGCCAGCAGCTTAGCCCAGACTGAAGCTTTCTTT.

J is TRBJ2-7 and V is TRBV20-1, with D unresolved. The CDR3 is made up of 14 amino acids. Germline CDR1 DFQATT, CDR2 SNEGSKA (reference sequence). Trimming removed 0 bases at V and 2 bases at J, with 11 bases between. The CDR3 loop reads CSARDRSGAYEQYF. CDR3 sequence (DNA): TGCAGTGCTAGAGATAGGTCAGGAGCCTACGAGCAGTACTTC.

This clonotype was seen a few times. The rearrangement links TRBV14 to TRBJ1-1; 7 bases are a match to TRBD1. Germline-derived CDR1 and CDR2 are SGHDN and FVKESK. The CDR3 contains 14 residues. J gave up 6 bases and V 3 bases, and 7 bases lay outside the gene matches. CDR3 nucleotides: TGTGCCAGCAGCCAGGGACAGTGGGTTGCTGAAGCTTTCTTT. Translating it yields CASSQGQWVAEAFF.

CDR3 coding DNA: TGCAGTGCTAGTGGACAGGTTCCGGCCGGGGAGCTGTTTTTT. It translates to CSASGQVPAGELFF. The chain joins TRBV20-1 to TRBJ2-2, with 7 bases identical to TRBD1. V shed 3 bases, J shed 6 bases, and the junction held 7 bases outside the gene matches. Germline V gene lookup returns CDR1 DFQATT and CDR2 SNEGSKA (reference sequence). This CDR3 is 14 amino acids long.

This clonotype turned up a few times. The CDR3 DNA sequence: TGTGCCAGCAGCGTAGAGGTTGGGAAAGGAAACACCATATATTTT. This translates into CASSVEVGKGNTIYF. This chain joins TRBV9 and TRBJ1-3; D gene ambiguous. Germline V gene data show CDR1 as SGDLS and CDR2 as YYNGEE. The ends were cut back, 0 bases at V and 4 bases at J, with 11 bases in the middle. The CDR3 has 15 amino acids.

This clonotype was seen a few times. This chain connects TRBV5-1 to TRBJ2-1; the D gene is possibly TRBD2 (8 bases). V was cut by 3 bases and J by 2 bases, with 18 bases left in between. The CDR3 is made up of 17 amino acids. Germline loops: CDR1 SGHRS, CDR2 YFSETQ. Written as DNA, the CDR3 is TGCGCCAGCAGCTCTGAGGGGGCGGGAGGCCCCTACAATGAGCAGTTCTTC. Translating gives CASSSEGAGGPYNEQFF.

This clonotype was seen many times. CDR3 sequence reads: CASSEFVANTEAFF. The CDR3 DNA is TGCGCCAGCAGTGAGTTCGTGGCGAACACTGAAGCTTTCTTT. The chain combines TRBV10-2 with TRBJ1-1, with unresolved D. Germline V gene sequence: CDR1 WSHSY, CDR2 SAAADI. Trimming took 1 base from V and 1 from J, leaving 7 bases between them. This CDR3 has 14 amino acids.

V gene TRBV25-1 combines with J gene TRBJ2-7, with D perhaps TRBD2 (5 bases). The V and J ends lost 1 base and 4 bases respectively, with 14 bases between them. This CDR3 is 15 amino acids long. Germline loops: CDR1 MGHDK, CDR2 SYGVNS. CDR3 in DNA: TGTGCCAGCAGTGAATTAGAGGGCCTTGCGTACGAGCAGTACTTC. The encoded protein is CASSELEGLAYEQYF.

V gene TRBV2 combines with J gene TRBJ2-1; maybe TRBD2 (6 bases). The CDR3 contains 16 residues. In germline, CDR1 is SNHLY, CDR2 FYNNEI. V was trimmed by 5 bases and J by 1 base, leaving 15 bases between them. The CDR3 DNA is TGTGCCAGCAGTCGTTTGGTGGGGACTTCCTACAATGAGCAGTTCTTC. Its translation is CASSRLVGTSYNEQFF.

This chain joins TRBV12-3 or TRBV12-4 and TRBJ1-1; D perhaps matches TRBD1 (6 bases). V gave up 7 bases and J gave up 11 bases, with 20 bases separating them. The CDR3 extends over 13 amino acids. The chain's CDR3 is CASTKRGGAGAFF. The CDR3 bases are TGTGCCAGCACTAAACGAGGGGGGGCTGGGGCTTTCTTT.

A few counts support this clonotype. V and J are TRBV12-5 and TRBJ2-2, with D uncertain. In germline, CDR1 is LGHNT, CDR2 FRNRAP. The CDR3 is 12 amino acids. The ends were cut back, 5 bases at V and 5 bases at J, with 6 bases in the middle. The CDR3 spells CASGLHTGELFF. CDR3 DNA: TGTGCTAGTGGTCTCCATACCGGGGAGCTGTTTTTT.

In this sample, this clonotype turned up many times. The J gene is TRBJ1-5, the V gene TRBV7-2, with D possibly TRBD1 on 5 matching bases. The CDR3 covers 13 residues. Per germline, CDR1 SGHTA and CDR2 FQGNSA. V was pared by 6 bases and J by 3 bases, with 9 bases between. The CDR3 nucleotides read TGTGCCAGCAGTTTGGGACTCAATCAGCCCCAGCATTTT. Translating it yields CASSLGLNQPQHF.

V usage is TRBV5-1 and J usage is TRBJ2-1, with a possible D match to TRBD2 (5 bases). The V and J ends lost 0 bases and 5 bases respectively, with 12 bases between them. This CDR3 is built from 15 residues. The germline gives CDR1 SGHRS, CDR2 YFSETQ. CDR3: CASSLETGWDNEQFF. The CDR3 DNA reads TGCGCCAGCAGCTTGGAAACGGGATGGGACAATGAGCAGTTCTTC.

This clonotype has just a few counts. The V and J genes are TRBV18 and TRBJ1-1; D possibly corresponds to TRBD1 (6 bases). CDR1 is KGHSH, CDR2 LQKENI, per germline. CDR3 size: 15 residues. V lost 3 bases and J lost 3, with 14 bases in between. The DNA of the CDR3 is TGTGCCAGCTCACCCGGGGCAGGGGCGGACACTGAAGCTTTCTTT. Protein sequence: CASSPGAGADTEAFF.

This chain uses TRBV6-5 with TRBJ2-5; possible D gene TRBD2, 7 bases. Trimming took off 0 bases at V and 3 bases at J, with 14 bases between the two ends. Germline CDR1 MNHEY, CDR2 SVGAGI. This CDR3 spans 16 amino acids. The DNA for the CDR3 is TGTGCCAGCAGTTACTCGATAAGGGGGGGGAAAGAGACCCAGTACTTC. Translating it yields CASSYSIRGGKETQYF.

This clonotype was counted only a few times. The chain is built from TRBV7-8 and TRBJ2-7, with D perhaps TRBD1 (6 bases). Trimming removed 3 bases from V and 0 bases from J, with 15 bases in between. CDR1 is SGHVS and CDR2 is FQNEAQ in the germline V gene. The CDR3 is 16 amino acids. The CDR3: CASSLPRGLISYEQYF. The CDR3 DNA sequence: TGTGCCAGCAGCTTGCCCAGGGGTCTCATCTCCTACGAGCAGTACTTC.

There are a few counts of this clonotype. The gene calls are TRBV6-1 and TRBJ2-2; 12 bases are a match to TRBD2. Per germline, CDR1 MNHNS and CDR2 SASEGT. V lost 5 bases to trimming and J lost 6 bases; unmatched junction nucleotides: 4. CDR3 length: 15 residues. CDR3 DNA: TGTGCCAGCAGTCCTAGCGGGGGGGTCGCCGGGGAGCTGTTTTTT. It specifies CASSPSGGVAGELFF.

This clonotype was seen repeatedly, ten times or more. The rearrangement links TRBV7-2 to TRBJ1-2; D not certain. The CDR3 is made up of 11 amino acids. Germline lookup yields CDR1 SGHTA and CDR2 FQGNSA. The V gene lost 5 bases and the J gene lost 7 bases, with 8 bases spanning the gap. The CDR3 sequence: CASSAGFGYTF. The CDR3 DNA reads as TGTGCCAGCAGCGCCGGCTTTGGCTACACCTTC.

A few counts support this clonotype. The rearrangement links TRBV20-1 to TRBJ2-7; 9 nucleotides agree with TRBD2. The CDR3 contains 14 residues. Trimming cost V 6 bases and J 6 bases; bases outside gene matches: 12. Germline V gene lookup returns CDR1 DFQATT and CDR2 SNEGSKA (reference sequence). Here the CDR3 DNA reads TGCAGTGCGGGGAAGGCGAGAGCGGGGGGCGAGCAGTACTTC. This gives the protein CSAGKARAGGEQYF.

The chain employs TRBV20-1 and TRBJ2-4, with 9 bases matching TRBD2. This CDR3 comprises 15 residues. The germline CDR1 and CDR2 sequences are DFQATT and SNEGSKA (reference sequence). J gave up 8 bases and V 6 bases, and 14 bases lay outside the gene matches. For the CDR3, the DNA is TGCAGTGCCCAGGCGGCGGGGGGGCTGTTGGACATTCAGTACTTC. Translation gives CSAQAAGGLLDIQYF.

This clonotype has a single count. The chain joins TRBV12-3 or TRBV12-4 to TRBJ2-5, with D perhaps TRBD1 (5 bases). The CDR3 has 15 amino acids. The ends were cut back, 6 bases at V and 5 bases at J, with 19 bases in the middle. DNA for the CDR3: TGTGCCAGCAGCCGTCCGACGTCAGGGTTTGAGACCCAGTACTTC. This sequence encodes CASSRPTSGFETQYF.

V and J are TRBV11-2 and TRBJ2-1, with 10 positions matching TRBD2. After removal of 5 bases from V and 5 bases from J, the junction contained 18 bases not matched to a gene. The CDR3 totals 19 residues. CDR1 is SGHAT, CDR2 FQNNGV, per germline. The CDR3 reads CASSPFPGKRGGGNNEQFF. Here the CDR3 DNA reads TGTGCCAGCAGCCCCTTCCCCGGGAAGCGGGGGGGTGGGAACAATGAGCAGTTCTTC.

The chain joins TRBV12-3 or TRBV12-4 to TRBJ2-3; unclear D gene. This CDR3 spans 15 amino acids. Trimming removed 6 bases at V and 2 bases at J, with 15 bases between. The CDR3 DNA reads TGTGCCAGCAGCCTGACCCTTCGGGTCACAGATACGCAGTATTTT. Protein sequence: CASSLTLRVTDTQYF.

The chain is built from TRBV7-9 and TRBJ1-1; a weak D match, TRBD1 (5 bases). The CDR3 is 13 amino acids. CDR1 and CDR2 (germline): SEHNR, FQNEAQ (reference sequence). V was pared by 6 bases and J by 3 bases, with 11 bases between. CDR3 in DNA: TGTGCCAGCAGACAGGTTCCCCACACTGAAGCTTTCTTT. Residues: CASRQVPHTEAFF.